The source of this T cell receptor beta chain is a study of blood T cell repertoires in COVID-19. Libraries were prepared by immunoSEQ multiplex PCR; TCRdb keeps only in-frame clonotypes and omits some of them. The sample carries 150,000 or so clones, about nine tenths recorded once. The source of this sequence is a human donor in a cohort sampled during active COVID-19. The sample comprised peripheral blood.

As DNA, the CDR3 is TGTGCCAGCAGCTTAGCGGGGGGTGGCTCCTACAATGAGCAGTTCTTC. As protein: CASSLAGGGSYNEQFF. The chain recombines TRBV11-2 with TRBJ2-1; 7 bases line up with TRBD2. Germline CDR1 reads SGHAT; CDR2 reads FQNNGV. V gave up 1 base and J gave up 0 bases; unmatched junction bases: 3. The length of the CDR3 is 16 residues.